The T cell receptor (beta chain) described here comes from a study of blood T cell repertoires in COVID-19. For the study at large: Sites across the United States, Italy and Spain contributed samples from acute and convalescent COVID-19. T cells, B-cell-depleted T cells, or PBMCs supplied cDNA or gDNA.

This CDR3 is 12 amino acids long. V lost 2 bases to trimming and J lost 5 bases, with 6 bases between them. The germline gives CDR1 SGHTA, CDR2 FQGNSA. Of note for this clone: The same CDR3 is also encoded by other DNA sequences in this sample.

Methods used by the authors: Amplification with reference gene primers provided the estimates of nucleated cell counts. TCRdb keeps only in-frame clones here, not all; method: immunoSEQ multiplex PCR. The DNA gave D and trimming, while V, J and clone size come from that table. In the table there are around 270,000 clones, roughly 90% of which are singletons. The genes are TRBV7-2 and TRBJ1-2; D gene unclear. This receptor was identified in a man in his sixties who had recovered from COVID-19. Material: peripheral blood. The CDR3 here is CASSLTVYGYTF. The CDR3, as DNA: TGTGCCAGCAGCTTAACTGTGTATGGCTACACCTTC.